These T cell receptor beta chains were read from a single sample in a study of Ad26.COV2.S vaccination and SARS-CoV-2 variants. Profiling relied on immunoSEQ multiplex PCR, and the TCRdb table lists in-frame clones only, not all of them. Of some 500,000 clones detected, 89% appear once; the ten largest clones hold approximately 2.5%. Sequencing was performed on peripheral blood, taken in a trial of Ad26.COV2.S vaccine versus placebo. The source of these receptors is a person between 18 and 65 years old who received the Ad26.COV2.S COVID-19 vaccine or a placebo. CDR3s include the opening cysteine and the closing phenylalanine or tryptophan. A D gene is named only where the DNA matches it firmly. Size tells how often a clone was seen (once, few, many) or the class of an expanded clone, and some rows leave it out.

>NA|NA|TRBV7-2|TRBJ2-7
TGTGCCAGCAGCTTGCGCGGGTGGCGGGGAGTCCCTGGGAACGAGCAGTACTTC
CASSLRGWRGVPGNEQYF
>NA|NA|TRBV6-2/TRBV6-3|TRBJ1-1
TGTGCCAGCAGTTACGTGGGAGTGGCACCGGCTTTCTTT
CASSYVGVAPAFF
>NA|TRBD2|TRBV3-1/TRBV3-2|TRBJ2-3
TGTGCCAGCAGCCGTTGGACTAGCGGGATGACAGATACGCAGTATTTT
CASSRWTSGMTDTQYF
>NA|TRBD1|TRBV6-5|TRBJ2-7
TGTGCCAGCAGTTACGCCGGGAACAGGGGCGACGAGCAGTACTTC
CASSYAGNRGDEQYF
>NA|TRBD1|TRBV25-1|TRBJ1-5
TGTGCCAGCAGTGAACGGGACAGGGGAGATTCGGATCAGCCCCAGCATTTT
CASSERDRGDSDQPQHF
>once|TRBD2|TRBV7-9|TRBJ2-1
TGTGCCAGCAGCTTAGGTGCGGGAGGACTATACAATGAGCAGTTCTTC
CASSLGAGGLYNEQFF
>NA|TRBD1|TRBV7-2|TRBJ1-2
TGTGCCAGCAGCCAAATGACAGGGGGCCACTATGGCTACACCTTC
CASSQMTGGHYGYTF
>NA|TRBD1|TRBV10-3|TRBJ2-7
TGTGCCATCCGCAACCGGGACAGGGGGTATTTC
CAIRNRDRGYF
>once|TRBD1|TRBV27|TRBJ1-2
TGTGCCAGCAGTTTGGGACAGGGTTGGTCTGGCTACACCTTC
CASSLGQGWSGYTF
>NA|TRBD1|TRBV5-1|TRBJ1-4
TGCGCCAGCAGCTTGGGACAGGGTTGGGAAAAACTGTTTTTT
CASSLGQGWEKLFF
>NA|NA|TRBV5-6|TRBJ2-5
TGTGCCAGCAGCTTGTCAGGGGCCCAGTACTTC
CASSLSGAQYF
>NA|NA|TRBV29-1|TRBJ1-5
TGCAGCGTTGCCCGGGATGACAATCAGCCCCAGCATTTT
CSVARDDNQPQHF
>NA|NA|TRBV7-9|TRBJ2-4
TGTGCCAGCAGCTTAGCGTCCAACATTCAGTACTTC
CASSLASNIQYF
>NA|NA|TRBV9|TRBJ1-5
TGTGCCAGCAGCGTGGGGGAGGGACCCTATAGCAATCAGCCCCAGCATTTT
CASSVGEGPYSNQPQHF
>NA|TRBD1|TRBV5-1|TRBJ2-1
TGCGCCAGCGGGGGAGCGGGACAGGGCGGGAATGAGCAGTTCTTC
CASGGAGQGGNEQFF
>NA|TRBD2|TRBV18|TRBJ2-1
TGTGCCAGCTCACCATTTAGGCGGGAGACTTACAATGAGCAGTTCTTC
CASSPFRRETYNEQFF
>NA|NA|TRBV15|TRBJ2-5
TGTGCCACCAGCAGTAACTACTATGAGACCCAGTACTTC
CATSSNYYETQYF
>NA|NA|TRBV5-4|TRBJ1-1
TGTGCCAGCAGACCGCCGGGAGCCGTGTACACTGAAGCTTTCTTT
CASRPPGAVYTEAFF
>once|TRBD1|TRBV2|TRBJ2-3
TGTGCCAGCAGGACAGGGGCAGATACGCAGTATTTT
CASRTGADTQYF
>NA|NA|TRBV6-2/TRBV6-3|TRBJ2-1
TGTGCCAGCATCCCCACCAGGGTCGGGTACAATGAGCAGTTCTTC
CASIPTRVGYNEQFF
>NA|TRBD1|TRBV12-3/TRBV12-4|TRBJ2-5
TGTGCCAGCACACCGACAGGGCCAGAGACCCAGTACTTC
CASTPTGPETQYF
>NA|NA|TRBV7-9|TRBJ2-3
TGTGCCAGCGCTCAGGGGACCCTCACAGATACGCAGTATTTT
CASAQGTLTDTQYF
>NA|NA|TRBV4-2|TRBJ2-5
TGTGCCAGCAGCCAAGTTAGTAATGTCGGCGAGACCCAGTACTTC
CASSQVSNVGETQYF
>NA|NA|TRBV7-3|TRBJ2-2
TGTGCCAGCAGCCCTAGGGGGACCGGGGAGCTGTTTTTT
CASSPRGTGELFF
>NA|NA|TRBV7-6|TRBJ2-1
TGTGCCAGCAGCTTACCGGAGGGGGGGACAGAGCAGTTCTTC
CASSLPEGGTEQFF
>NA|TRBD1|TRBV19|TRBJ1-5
TGTGCCAGTAGTCCCCCGGGACAGGGGACTCCGGGCAATCAGCCCCAGCATTTT
CASSPPGQGTPGNQPQHF
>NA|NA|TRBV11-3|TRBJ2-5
TGTGCCAGCAGCGTTCAAGGTGTGGGGACCCAGTACTTC
CASSVQGVGTQYF
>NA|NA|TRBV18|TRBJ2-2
TGTGCCAGCTCACCCGGCGCGGGGAACACCGGGGAGCTGTTTTTT
CASSPGAGNTGELFF
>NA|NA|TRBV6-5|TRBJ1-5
TGTGCCAGCAGCAATACAGGGTATCAGCCCCAGCATTTT
CASSNTGYQPQHF
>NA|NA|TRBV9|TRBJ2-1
TGTGCCAGCAGCGTATGGCCCCTAATGAATGAGCAGTTCTTC
CASSVWPLMNEQFF
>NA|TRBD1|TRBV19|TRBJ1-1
TGTGCCAGTAGTATAGGGGGACAGGTCACTGAAGCTTTCTTT
CASSIGGQVTEAFF
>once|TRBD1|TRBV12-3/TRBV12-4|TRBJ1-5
TGTGCCAGCAGTTTGACAGGGATTCAGCCCCAGCATTTT
CASSLTGIQPQHF
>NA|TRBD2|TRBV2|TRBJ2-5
TGTGCCAGCAGTGCGGGGGGGGAGACCCAGTACTTC
CASSAGGETQYF
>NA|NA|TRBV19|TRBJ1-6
TGTGCCAGTAGTCCCCTTCGGTCCAGCCGGATCCACTTT
CASSPLRSSRIHF
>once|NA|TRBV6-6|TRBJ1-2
TGTGCCAGCAGACTACAGGAGGTGATCAACTATGGCTACACCTTC
CASRLQEVINYGYTF
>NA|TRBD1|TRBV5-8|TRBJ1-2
TGTGCCAGCAGCTTGATGGTGACAGGGGGCCCGGGGGCCTATGGCTACACCTTC
CASSLMVTGGPGAYGYTF
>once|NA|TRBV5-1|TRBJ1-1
TGCGCCAGCAGCTTCGATTCCCCGCGAAACACTGAAGCTTTCTTT
CASSFDSPRNTEAFF
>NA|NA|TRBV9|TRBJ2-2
TGTGCCAGCAGCGTAGAGGTAGCCGGGGAGCTGTTTTTT
CASSVEVAGELFF
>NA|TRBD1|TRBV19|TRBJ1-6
TGTGCCAGTCGTACCTTTGAGACAGGGAAGTCACCCCTCCACTTT
CASRTFETGKSPLHF
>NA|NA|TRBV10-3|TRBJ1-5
TGTGCCATCAGCCCCGTGAGTCAGCCCCAGCATTTT
CAISPVSQPQHF
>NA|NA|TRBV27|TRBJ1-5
TGTGCCAGCAGTCTCCGGGACGGCCTCGAGCCCCAGCATTTT
CASSLRDGLEPQHF
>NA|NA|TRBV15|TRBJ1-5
TGTGCCACCAGCAGAGATCCCCATTTAGATCAGCCCCAGCATTTT
CATSRDPHLDQPQHF
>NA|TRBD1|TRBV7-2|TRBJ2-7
TGTGCCAGCAGCCGCACACAGGGGTTTTTCGAGCAGTACTTC
CASSRTQGFFEQYF